Sequencing of this T cell receptor (beta chain) was carried out in a study of blood T cell repertoires in COVID-19. Study context: Donors in the United States, Italy and Spain gave samples during acute or convalescent COVID-19. PBMCs, B-cell-depleted T cells, or T cells were the source of the cDNA or gDNA that made up the material.

Study processing details: Amplification with reference gene primers provided the estimates of nucleated cell counts. Repertoires were generated with immunoSEQ multiplex PCR, while TCRdb's copy carries only in-frame clones and drops some. The DNA was the basis for D and trimming; V, J and clone size are from that table. Of approximately 280,000 clones in the sample, approximately 83% were seen once. Germline CDR1 and CDR2: SGHNT and YYREEE (reference sequence). The CDR3 extends over 13 amino acids. V was trimmed by 0 bases and J by 7 bases, leaving 10 bases between them. The rearrangement joins TRBV5-4 to TRBJ1-2; D remains ambiguous. Specimen: peripheral blood. The clonotype originates from an older woman with acute or convalescent COVID-19. CDR3 sequence reads: CASSLGAEAGYTF. The CDR3 nucleotides read TGTGCCAGCAGCTTGGGTGCGGAGGCTGGCTACACCTTC.